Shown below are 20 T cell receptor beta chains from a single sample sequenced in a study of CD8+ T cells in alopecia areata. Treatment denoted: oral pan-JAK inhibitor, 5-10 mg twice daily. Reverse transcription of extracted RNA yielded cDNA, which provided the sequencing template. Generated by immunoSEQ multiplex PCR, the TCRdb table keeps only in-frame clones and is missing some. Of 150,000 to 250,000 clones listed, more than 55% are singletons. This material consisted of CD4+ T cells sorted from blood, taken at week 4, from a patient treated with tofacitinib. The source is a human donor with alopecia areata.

The DNA for the CDR3 is TGTGCCAGCAGTAACTCCCGAGAGACCCAGTACTTC. Encoded protein: CASSNSRETQYF. The rearrangement joins TRBV2 to TRBJ2-5; the D is unclear. V lost 5 bases to trimming and J lost 4 bases, with 8 bases between them. Germline-derived CDR1 and CDR2 are SNHLY and FYNNEI. This CDR3 spans 12 amino acids.

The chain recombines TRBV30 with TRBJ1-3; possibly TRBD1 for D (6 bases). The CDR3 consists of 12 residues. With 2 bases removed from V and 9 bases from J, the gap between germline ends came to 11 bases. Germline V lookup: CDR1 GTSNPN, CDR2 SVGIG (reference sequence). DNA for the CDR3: TGTGCCTGGAGTAACAGGGATGTCACCATATATTTT. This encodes CAWSNRDVTIYF.

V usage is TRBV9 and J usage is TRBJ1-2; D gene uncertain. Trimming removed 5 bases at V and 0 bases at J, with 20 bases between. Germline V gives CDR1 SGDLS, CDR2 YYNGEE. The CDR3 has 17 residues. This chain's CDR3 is CASSPAPWVTPNYGYTF. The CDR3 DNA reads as TGTGCCAGCAGTCCCGCTCCGTGGGTAACCCCTAACTATGGCTACACCTTC.

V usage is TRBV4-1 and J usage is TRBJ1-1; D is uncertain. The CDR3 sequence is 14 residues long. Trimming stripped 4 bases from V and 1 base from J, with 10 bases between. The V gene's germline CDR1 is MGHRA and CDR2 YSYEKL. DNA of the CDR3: TGCGCCAGCAGCCGATGGGAGCGGAACACTGAAGCTTTCTTT. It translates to CASSRWERNTEAFF.

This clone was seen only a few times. The CDR3 coding sequence is TGTGCCAGCAGCCAAGTAAGCGGGGTGGAGACGCAGTATTTT. This sequence encodes CASSQVSGVETQYF. V gene TRBV4-2 combines with J gene TRBJ2-3; 7 bases map to TRBD2. J lost 9 bases, V lost 1 base, and 7 bases had no gene match. Germline CDR1 LGHNA, CDR2 YNFKEQ. CDR3 size: 14 residues.

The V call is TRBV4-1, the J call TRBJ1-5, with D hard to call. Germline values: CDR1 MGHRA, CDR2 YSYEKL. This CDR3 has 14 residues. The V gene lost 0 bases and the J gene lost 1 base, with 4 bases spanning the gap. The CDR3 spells CASSQERSNQPQHF. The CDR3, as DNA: TGCGCCAGCAGCCAAGAACGAAGCAATCAGCCCCAGCATTTT.

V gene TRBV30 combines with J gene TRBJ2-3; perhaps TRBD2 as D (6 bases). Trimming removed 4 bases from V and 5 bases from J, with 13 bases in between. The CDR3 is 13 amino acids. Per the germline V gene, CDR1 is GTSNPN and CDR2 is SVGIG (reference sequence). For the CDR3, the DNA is TGTGCCTGGATAAGAAGGAGGGAAGATACGCAGTATTTT. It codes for CAWIRRREDTQYF.

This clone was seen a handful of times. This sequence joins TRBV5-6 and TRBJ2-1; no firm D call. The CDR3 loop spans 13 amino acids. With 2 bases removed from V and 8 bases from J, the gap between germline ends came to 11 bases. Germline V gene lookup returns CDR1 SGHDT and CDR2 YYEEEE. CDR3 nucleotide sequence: TGTGCCAGCAGCTTCGGGTCGCGCGATGAGCAGTTCTTC. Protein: CASSFGSRDEQFF.

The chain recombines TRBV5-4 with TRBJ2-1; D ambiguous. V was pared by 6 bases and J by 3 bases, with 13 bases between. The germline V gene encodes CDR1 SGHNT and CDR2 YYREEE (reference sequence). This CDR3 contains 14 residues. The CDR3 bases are TGTGCCAGCACCCGATATAGAGTCTACAATGAGCAGTTCTTC. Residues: CASTRYRVYNEQFF.

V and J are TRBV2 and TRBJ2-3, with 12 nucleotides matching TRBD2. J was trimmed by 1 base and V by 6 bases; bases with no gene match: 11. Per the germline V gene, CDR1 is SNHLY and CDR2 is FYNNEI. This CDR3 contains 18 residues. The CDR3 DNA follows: TGTGCCAGCAGGATCGGTCTAGCGGGGGGGCACCGCACAGATACGCAGTATTTT. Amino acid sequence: CASRIGLAGGHRTDTQYF.

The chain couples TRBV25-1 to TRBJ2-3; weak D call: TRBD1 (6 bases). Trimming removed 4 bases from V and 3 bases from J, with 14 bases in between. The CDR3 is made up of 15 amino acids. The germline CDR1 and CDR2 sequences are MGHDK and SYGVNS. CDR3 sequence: CASSGSNRDTDTQYF. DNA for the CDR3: TGTGCCAGCAGTGGGTCAAACAGGGATACAGATACGCAGTATTTT.

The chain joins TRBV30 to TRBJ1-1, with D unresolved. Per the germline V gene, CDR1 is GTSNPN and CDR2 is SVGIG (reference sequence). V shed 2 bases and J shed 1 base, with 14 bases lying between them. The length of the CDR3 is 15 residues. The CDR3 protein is CAWSWAGIGNTEAFF. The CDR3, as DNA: TGTGCCTGGAGTTGGGCAGGTATTGGGAACACTGAAGCTTTCTTT. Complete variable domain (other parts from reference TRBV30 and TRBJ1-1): SQTIHQWPATLVQPVGSPLSLECTVEGTSNPNLYWYRQAAGRGLQLLFYSVGIGQISSEVPQNLSASRPQDRQFILSSKKLLLSDSGFYLCAWSWAGIGNTEAFFGQGTRLTVV.

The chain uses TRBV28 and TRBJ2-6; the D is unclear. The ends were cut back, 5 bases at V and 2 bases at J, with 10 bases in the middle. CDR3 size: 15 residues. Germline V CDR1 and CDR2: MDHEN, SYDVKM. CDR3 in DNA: TGTGCCAGCAGTCACCCGAGCACTGGGGCCAACGTCCTGACTTTC. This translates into CASSHPSTGANVLTF.

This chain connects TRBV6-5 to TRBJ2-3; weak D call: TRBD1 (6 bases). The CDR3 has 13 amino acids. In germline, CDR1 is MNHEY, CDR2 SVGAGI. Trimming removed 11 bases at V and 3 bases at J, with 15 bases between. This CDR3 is CAARAGATDTQYF. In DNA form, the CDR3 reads TGTGCCGCCCGTGCAGGGGCTACAGATACGCAGTATTTT.

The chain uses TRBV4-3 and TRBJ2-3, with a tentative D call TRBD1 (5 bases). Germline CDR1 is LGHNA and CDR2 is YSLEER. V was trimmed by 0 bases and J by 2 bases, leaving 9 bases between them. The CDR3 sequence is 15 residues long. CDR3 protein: CASSQEGRATDTQYF. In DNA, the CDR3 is TGCGCCAGCAGCCAAGAAGGCAGGGCCACAGATACGCAGTATTTT.

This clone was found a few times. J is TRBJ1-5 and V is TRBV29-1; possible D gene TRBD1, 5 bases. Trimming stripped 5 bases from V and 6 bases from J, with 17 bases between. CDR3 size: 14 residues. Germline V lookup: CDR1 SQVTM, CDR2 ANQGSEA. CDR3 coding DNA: TGCAGCGTTCGGCTCGGGGACTTATCTCAGCCCCAGCATTTT. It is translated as CSVRLGDLSQPQHF. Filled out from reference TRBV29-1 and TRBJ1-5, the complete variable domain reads SAVISQKPSRDICQRGTSLTIQCQVDSQVTMMFWYRQQPGQSLTLIATANQGSEATYESGFVIDKFPISRPNLTFSTLTVSNMSPEDSSIYLCSVRLGDLSQPQHFGDGTRLSIL.

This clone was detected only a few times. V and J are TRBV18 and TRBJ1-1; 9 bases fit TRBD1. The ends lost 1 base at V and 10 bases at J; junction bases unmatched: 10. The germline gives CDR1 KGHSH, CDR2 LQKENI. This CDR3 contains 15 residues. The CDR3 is CASSPRPTGGAGAFF. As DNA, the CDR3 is TGTGCCAGCTCACCACGCCCCACAGGGGGCGCGGGAGCTTTCTTT.

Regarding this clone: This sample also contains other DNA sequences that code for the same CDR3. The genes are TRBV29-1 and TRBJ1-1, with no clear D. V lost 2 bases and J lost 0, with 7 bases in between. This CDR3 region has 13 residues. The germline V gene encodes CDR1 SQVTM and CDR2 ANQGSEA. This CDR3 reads CSVERPLNTEAFF. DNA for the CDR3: TGCAGCGTTGAAAGACCGCTGAACACTGAAGCTTTCTTT. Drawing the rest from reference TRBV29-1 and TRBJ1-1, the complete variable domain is SAVISQKPSRDICQRGTSLTIQCQVDSQVTMMFWYRQQPGQSLTLIATANQGSEATYESGFVIDKFPISRPNLTFSTLTVSNMSPEDSSIYLCSVERPLNTEAFFGQGTRLTVV.

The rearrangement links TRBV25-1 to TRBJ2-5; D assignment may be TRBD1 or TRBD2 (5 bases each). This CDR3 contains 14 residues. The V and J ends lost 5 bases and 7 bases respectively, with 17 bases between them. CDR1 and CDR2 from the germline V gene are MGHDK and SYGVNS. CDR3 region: CASSMGRPVGTQYF. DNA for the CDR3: TGTGCCAGCAGTATGGGACGGCCCGTGGGGACCCAGTACTTC.

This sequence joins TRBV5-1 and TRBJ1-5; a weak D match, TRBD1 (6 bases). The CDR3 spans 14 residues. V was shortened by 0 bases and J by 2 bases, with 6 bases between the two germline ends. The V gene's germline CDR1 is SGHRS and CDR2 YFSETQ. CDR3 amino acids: CASSLGTGNQPQHF. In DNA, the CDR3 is TGCGCCAGCAGCTTGGGGACAGGCAATCAGCCCCAGCATTTT.